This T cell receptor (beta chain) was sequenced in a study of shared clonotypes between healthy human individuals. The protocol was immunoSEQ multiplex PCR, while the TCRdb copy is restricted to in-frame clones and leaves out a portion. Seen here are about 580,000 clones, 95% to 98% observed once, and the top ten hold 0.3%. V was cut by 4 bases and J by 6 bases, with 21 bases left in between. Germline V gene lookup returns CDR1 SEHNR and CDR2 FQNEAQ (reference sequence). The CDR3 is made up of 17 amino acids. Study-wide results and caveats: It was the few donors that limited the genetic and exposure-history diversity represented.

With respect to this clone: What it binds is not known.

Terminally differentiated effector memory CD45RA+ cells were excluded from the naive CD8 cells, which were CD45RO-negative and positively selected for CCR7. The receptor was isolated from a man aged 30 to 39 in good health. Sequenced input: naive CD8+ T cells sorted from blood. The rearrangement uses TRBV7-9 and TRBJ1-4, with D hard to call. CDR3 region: CASSYQFGVSGDEKLFF. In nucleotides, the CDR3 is TGTGCCAGCAGCTACCAGTTCGGGGTTTCCGGGGATGAAAAACTGTTTTTT.